The clone carrying this T cell receptor (beta chain) was observed a few times. Its matching antigen is unknown. These data come from a study of T cell repertoires in cytomegalovirus infection. Overall study results and limits: The study identified carriers of CMV plus the relevant HLA from cumulative public TCR beta family frequency.

TCRdb recomputed calls from the reads with MiXCR, one row per CDR3 protein. The profile shows some 600,000 distinct CDR3 sequences, roughly a quarter of them singletons. Trimming removed 11 bases from V and 5 bases from J, with 5 bases in between. The length of the CDR3 is 9 residues. Germline V gives CDR1 SNHLY, CDR2 FYNNEI. The chain couples TRBV2 to TRBJ2-3; no firm D call. This sequence originates from a human donor in good health (CMV status not recorded). Some clones in this sample may be carry-over from other donors' samples. The sequencing input was CD8+ T cells from PBMCs. The CDR3 region has the DNA TGTGCCTCCGAAGATACGCAGTATTTT. It translates to CASEDTQYF. Full variable domain (outside the CDR3, taken from reference TRBV2 and TRBJ2-3): EPEVTQTPSHQVTQMGQEVILRCVPISNHLYFYWYRQILGQKVEFLVSFYNNEISEKSEIFDDQFSVERPDGSNFTLKIRSTKLEDSAMYFCASEDTQYFGPGTRLTVL.